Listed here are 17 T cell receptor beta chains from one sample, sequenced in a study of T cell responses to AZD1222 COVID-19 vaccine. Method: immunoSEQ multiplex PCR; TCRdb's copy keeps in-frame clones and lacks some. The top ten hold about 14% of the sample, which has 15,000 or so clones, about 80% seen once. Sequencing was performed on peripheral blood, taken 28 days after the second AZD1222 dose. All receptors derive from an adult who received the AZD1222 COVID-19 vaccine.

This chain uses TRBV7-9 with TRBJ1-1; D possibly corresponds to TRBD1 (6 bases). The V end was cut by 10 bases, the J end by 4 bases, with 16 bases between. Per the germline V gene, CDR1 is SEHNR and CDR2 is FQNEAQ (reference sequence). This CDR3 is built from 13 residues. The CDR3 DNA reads TGTGCCATCTACTCCGGACAGCGCACTGAAGCTTTCTTT. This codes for CAIYSGQRTEAFF.

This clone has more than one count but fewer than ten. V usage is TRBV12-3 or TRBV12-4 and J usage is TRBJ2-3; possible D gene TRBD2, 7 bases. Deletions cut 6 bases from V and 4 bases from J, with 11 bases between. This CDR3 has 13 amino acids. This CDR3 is CASSQGRADTQYF. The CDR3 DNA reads TGTGCCAGCAGCCAGGGGAGGGCAGATACGCAGTATTTT.

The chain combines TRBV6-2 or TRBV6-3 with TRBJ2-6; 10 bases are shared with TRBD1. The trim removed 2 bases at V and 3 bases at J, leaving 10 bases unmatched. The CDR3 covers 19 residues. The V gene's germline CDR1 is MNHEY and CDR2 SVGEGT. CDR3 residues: CASSYIPGTGVFGANVLTF. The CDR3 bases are TGTGCCAGCAGTTACATCCCCGGGACAGGGGTGTTTGGGGCCAACGTCCTGACTTTC.

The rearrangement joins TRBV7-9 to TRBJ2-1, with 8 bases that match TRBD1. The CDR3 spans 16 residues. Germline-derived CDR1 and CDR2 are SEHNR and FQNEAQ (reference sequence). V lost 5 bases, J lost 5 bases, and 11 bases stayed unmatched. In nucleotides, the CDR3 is TGTGCCAGCAGCCTCAACGGACAGGGACAGCACAATGAGCAGTTCTTC. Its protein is CASSLNGQGQHNEQFF.

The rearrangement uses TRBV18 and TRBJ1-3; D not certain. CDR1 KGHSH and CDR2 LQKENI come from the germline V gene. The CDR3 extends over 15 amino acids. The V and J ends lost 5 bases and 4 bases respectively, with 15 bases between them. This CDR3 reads CASSLALPGGNTIYF. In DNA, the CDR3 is TGTGCCAGCTCATTAGCCTTACCTGGAGGAAACACCATATATTTT.

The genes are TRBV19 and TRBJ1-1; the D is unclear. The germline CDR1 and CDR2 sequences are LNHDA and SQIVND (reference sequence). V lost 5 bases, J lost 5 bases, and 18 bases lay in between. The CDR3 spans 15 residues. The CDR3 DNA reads TGTGCCAGTAGTCCAAGGACGGAGGTAGGAACTGAAGCTTTCTTT. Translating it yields CASSPRTEVGTEAFF.

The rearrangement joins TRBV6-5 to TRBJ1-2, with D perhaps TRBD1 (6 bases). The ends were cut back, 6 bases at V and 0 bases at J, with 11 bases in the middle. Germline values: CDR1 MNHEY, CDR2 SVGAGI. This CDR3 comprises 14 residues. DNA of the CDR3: TGTGCCAGCAGCCCCGGACAGTCTAACTATGGCTACACCTTC. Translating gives CASSPGQSNYGYTF.

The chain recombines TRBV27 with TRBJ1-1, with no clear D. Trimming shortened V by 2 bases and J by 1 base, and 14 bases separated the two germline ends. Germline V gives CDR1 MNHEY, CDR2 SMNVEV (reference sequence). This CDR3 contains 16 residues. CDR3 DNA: TGTGCCAGCAGTTTAAGTAGTGGAATCGGGAACACTGAAGCTTTCTTT. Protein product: CASSLSSGIGNTEAFF.

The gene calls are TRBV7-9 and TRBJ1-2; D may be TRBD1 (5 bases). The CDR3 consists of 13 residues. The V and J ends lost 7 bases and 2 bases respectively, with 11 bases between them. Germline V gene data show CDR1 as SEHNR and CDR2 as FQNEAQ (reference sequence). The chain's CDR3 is CASTLQENYGYTF. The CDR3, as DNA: TGTGCCAGCACTTTACAGGAGAACTATGGCTACACCTTC. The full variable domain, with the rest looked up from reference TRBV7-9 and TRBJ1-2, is DTGVSQNPRHKITKRGQNVTFRCDPISEHNRLYWYRQTLGQGPEFLTYFQNEAQLEKSRLLSDRFSAERPKGSFSTLEIQRTEQGDSAMYLCASTLQENYGYTFGSGTRLTVV.

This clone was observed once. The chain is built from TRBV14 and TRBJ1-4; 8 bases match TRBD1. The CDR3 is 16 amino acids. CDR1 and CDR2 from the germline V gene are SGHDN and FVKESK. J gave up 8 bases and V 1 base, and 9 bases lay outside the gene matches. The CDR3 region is CASSQGGTGDSEKLFF. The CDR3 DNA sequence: TGTGCCAGCAGCCAAGGTGGGACAGGAGATAGCGAAAAACTGTTTTTT.

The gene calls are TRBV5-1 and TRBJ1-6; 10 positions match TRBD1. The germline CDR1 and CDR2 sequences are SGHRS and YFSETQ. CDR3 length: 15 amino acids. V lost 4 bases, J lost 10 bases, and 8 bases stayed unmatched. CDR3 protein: CASSGGTGASSPLHF. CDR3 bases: TGCGCCAGCAGCGGCGGGACAGGGGCTTCATCACCCCTCCACTTT.

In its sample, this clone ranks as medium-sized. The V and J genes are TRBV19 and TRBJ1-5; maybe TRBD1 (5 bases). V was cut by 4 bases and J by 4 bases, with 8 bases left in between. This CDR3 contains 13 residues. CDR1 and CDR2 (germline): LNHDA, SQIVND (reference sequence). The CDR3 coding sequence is TGTGCCAGTAGTAGAGACAGTAATCAGCCCCAGCATTTT. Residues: CASSRDSNQPQHF.

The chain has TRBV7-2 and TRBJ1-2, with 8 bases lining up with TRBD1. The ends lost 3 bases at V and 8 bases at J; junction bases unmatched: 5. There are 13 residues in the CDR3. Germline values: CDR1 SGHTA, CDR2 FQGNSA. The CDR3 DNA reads TGTGCCAGCAGCTTCCAGGGGGCGCTGGGCTACACCTTC. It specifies CASSFQGALGYTF.

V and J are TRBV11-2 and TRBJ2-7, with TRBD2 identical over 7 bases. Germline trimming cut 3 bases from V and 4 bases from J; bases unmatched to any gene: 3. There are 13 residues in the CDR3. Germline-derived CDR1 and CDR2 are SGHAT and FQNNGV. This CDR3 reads CASSFDGGYEQYF. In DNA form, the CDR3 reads TGTGCCAGCAGCTTCGACGGGGGGTACGAGCAGTACTTC.

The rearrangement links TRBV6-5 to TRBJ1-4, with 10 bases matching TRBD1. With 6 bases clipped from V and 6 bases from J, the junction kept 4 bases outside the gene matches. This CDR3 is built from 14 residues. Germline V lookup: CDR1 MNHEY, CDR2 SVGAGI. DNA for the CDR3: TGTGCCAGCAGCATGACAGGGGGCGATGAAAAACTGTTTTTT. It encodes CASSMTGGDEKLFF.

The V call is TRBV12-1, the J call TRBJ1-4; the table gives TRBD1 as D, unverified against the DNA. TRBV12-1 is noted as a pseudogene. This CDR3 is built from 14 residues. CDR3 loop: CASSFQGINEKLFF. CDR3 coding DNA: TGTGCCAGCAGCTTCCAGGGAATTAATGAAAAACTGTTTTTT.

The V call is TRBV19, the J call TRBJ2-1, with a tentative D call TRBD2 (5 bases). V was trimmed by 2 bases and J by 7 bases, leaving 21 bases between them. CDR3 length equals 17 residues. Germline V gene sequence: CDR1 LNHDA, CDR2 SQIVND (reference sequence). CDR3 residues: CASSIIPTGIGRNEQFF. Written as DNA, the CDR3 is TGTGCCAGTAGTATAATTCCCACCGGGATCGGTAGGAATGAGCAGTTCTTC.